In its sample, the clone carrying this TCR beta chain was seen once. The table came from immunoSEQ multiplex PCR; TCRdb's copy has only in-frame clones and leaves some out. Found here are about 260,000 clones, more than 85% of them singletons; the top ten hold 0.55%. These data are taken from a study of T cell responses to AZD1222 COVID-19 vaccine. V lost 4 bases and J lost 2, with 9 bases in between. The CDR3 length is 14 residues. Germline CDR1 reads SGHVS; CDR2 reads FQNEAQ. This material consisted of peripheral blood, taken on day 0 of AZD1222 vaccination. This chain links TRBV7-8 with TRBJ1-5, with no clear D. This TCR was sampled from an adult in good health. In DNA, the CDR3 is TGTGCCAGCAGCTCCTCAGTTGGCAATCAGCCCCAGCATTTT. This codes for CASSSSVGNQPQHF. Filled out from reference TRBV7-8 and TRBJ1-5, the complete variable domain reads GAGVSQSPRYKVAKRGQDVALRCDPISGHVSLFWYQQALGQGPEFLTYFQNEAQLDKSGLPSDRFFAERPEGSVSTLKIQRTQQEDSAVYLCASSSSVGNQPQHFGDGTRLSIL.